These 15 T cell receptor beta chains share one sample of origin, sequenced in a study of cytomegalovirus exposure and HLA in healthy donors (dated by TCRdb to the late 2010s). The method behind the library was the immunoSEQ multiplex PCR assay. For the multiplex PCR, a mixture combining 60 forward primers for TCR Vbeta segments and 13 reverse primers for TCR Jbeta segments was used. The clones in this table, taken by TCRdb from immuneACCESS, are in-frame only. Not every clone is retained; where verified, under half of the shortfall comes from an unresolved V gene, and the cause of the rest is unknown. The sample table shows roughly 120,000 clones, and about 66% are seen once. The leading ten clones occupy about 1.6% of the sample. Specimen: PBMCs. The receptors shown here come from a man younger than 45 in good health and CMV-seropositive.

The V call is TRBV27, the J call TRBJ1-5; 8 bases fit TRBD1. The length of the CDR3 is 14 residues. Germline V gene sequence: CDR1 MNHEY, CDR2 SMNVEV (reference sequence). V gave up 4 bases and J gave up 8 bases; unmatched junction bases: 7. DNA for the CDR3: TGTGCCAGCAGTTCCGGACAGGGCAGGGAGCCCCAGCATTTT. Its protein product is CASSSGQGREPQHF.

The sample holds a few counts of this clone. V usage is TRBV7-2 and J usage is TRBJ2-5, with 7 bases that match TRBD1. V lost 8 bases and J lost 9; bases outside the gene matches: 24. Germline V gene sequence: CDR1 SGHTA, CDR2 FQGNSA. CDR3 length equals 17 residues. CDR3 in DNA: TGTGCCAGCGGGGCCCGACAGGGTACAACAGCGGTCGGGGCCCAGTACTTC. Amino acids: CASGARQGTTAVGAQYF.

The chain employs TRBV28 and TRBJ2-1; 7 bases match TRBD2. V lost 8 bases to trimming and J lost 7 bases; unmatched junction nucleotides: 8. This CDR3 contains 13 residues. From germline, CDR1 is MDHEN and CDR2 SYDVKM. Written as DNA, the CDR3 is TGTGCCAGCCTGGCTAGCGGAGCGAATGAGCAGTTCTTC. Residues: CASLASGANEQFF.

The gene calls are TRBV11-2 and TRBJ2-5; TRBD2 aligns across 7 bases. CDR3 size: 15 residues. V shed 3 bases and J 5 bases; nucleotides not matched to a gene: 9. Germline V gives CDR1 SGHAT, CDR2 FQNNGV. Written as DNA, the CDR3 is TGTGCCAGCAGCTTGGGGGGGAGCTCCGGGGAGACCCAGTACTTC. The encoded protein is CASSLGGSSGETQYF.

This sequence joins TRBV6-1 and TRBJ1-2, with a possible D match to TRBD1 (5 bases). This CDR3 is 16 amino acids long. Trimming left V 2 bases short and J 2 bases short, with 15 bases between. Germline V gene lookup returns CDR1 MNHNS and CDR2 SASEGT. Written as DNA, the CDR3 is TGTGCCAGCAGTGAACGATCAGGGCGGATAAACTATGGCTACACCTTC. Residues: CASSERSGRINYGYTF.

The chain has TRBV5-8 and TRBJ2-7; 7 bases match TRBD1. Per the germline V gene, CDR1 is SGHTS and CDR2 is YDEGEE. V trimming: 1 base; J trimming: 4 bases; junction bases outside the gene matches: 5. The CDR3 extends over 14 amino acids. As DNA, the CDR3 is TGTGCCAGCAGCTTGCCGCAGGGGGTGTACGAGCAGTACTTC. Translating gives CASSLPQGVYEQYF. Filled out from reference TRBV5-8 and TRBJ2-7, the complete variable domain reads EAGVTQSPTHLIKTRGQQATLRCSPISGHTSVYWYQQALGLGLQFLLWYDEGEERNRGNFPPRFSGRQFPNYSSELNVNALELEDSALYLCASSLPQGVYEQYFGPGTRLTVT.

V is TRBV19 and J is TRBJ2-5, with D unclear. V lost 7 bases, J lost 4 bases, and 13 bases lay in between. In germline, CDR1 is LNHDA, CDR2 SQIVND (reference sequence). The length of the CDR3 is 13 residues. The CDR3 sequence: CASNRGASETQYF. The CDR3, as DNA: TGTGCCAGTAACCGTGGAGCTTCAGAGACCCAGTACTTC.

V is TRBV2 and J is TRBJ2-3; perhaps TRBD1 as D (5 bases). This CDR3 spans 14 amino acids. V lost 5 bases, J lost 2 bases, and 11 bases lay in between. The germline gives CDR1 SNHLY, CDR2 FYNNEI. The DNA for the CDR3 is TGTGCCAGCAGTAAGGGGTTGTTCACAGATACGCAGTATTTT. It codes for CASSKGLFTDTQYF.

This clone appeared once. This chain connects TRBV28 to TRBJ1-2, with 9 nucleotides matching TRBD1. In germline, CDR1 is MDHEN, CDR2 SYDVKM. This CDR3 has 16 amino acids. V shed 5 bases and J 3 bases; nucleotides not matched to a gene: 10. The CDR3 region has the DNA TGTGCCAGCAGTGCCGGGACAGGGCTCGCAGACTATGGCTACACCTTC. It specifies CASSAGTGLADYGYTF.

This clone was counted only a few times. This rearrangement joins TRBV7-2 to TRBJ1-2, with a weak D call TRBD1 (5 bases). Trimming took 0 bases from V and 4 from J, leaving 6 bases between them. The germline gives CDR1 SGHTA, CDR2 FQGNSA. The CDR3 consists of 13 residues. The CDR3 reads CASSLAGGYGYTF. Here the CDR3 DNA reads TGTGCCAGCAGCTTAGCGGGGGGCTATGGCTACACCTTC.

V is TRBV7-9 and J is TRBJ2-6, with TRBD2 as a possible D gene (6 bases). CDR3 length equals 14 residues. CDR1 and CDR2 (germline): SEHNR, FQNEAQ (reference sequence). Trimming took off 8 bases at V and 4 bases at J, with 12 bases between the two ends. As DNA, the CDR3 is TGTGCCAGCCGCCCGGGGGTAGGGGCCAACGTCCTGACTTTC. It yields the protein CASRPGVGANVLTF.

V and J are TRBV5-1 and TRBJ2-1; no clear D gene. V lost 0 bases to trimming and J lost 0 bases, with 10 bases between them. The CDR3 runs to 16 residues. CDR1 is SGHRS and CDR2 is YFSETQ in the germline V gene. The CDR3 DNA reads TGCGCCAGCAGCTTGGAGGCGGCCAGCTCCTACAATGAGCAGTTCTTC. Its translation is CASSLEAASSYNEQFF.

The J gene is TRBJ1-5, the V gene TRBV6-6; TRBD1 matches at 8 bases. V gave up 4 bases and J gave up 10 bases; unmatched junction bases: 6. This CDR3 has 13 residues. The V gene's germline CDR1 is MNHNY and CDR2 SVGAGI (reference sequence). CDR3 amino acids: CASSWTGFDPQHF. CDR3 sequence (DNA): TGTGCCAGCAGTTGGACAGGGTTTGATCCCCAGCATTTT.

This clone was seen only once. The chain employs TRBV5-6 and TRBJ1-2; D unclear. This CDR3 contains 16 residues. V was shortened by 0 bases and J by 0 bases, with 12 bases between the two germline ends. Germline loops: CDR1 SGHDT, CDR2 YYEEEE. CDR3 bases: TGTGCCAGCAGCTTGGATACACGAATTTCTAACTATGGCTACACCTTC. This codes for CASSLDTRISNYGYTF.

The V gene is TRBV5-4, the J gene TRBJ2-7; 7 bases fit TRBD2. The ends lost 3 bases at V and 9 bases at J; junction bases unmatched: 12. CDR1 and CDR2 from the germline V gene are SGHNT and YYREEE (reference sequence). The CDR3 spans 14 residues. The CDR3 nucleotides read TGTGCCAGCAGCTCTAGCGGCCGTATTATCGGGCAGTACTTC. The encoded protein is CASSSSGRIIGQYF.